This TCR beta chain was captured in a study of blood T cell repertoires in COVID-19. Study information: Researchers got acute and convalescent COVID-19 samples from the United States, Italy and Spain. Nucleic acid was either cDNA or gDNA, and it came from T cells, B-cell-depleted T cells, or PBMCs.

V shed 5 bases and J 3 bases; nucleotides not matched to a gene: 9. The CDR3 has 16 amino acids. The germline gives CDR1 SNHLY, CDR2 FYNNEI. In the authors' workflow: Nucleated cell counts were estimated from reference gene primer amplification. TCRdb's table, derived via immunoSEQ multiplex PCR, lists solely in-frame clones and lacks some. The V and J calls and clone size were taken over from that table, and D and trimming were inferred from the DNA. The sample has tens of thousands of clones, roughly four fifths seen once. Input material: peripheral blood. The origin of this receptor is a woman aged 55-69 years with acute or convalescent COVID-19. The chain uses TRBV2 and TRBJ1-2; 10 nucleotides match TRBD1. CDR3 DNA: TGTGCCAGCAGTCCCCTGACAGGGGGCGCGTACTATGGCTACACCTTC. It yields the protein CASSPLTGGAYYGYTF.